This is a list of T cell receptor beta chains from one sample in a study of blood T cells in healthy people across ages. TCRdb re-called the 5' RACE reads through MiXCR, storing one row per CDR3 protein. In the table there are fewer than 750,000 distinct CDR3 sequences, around 50% of which are singletons. Material: blood. The receptor source for this set is a woman over 75 in good health. Both conserved end residues are part of each CDR3.

V gene	J gene	CDR3 protein
TRBV5-1	TRBJ1-2	CASSLAGDVDYGYTF
TRBV6-5	TRBJ2-5	CASSYSRAGYQETQYF
TRBV28	TRBJ1-2	CASSLLLGGYTF
TRBV7-9	TRBJ2-1	CASSSTDRGNEQFF
TRBV12-3/TRBV12-4	TRBJ1-4	CASSSWGVGEKLFF
TRBV29-1	TRBJ1-1	CSAGLGTANTEAFF
TRBV12-3/TRBV12-4	TRBJ2-7	CASSKSGLEHYEQYF
TRBV5-1	TRBJ2-1	CASSLVASGGAGQFF
TRBV18	TRBJ2-1	CASSRLDLGRVYDEQFF
TRBV3-1	TRBJ1-2	CASSQGWTNWYGYTF
TRBV6-6	TRBJ1-4	CASRPVGASLGEKLFF
TRBV7-6	TRBJ2-7	CASSRGTSGDQRSYEQYF
TRBV14	TRBJ2-7	CASSQTKRGAPYEQYF
TRBV20-1	TRBJ2-3	CSARRLGVTDTQYF
TRBV7-2	TRBJ2-7	CASSPRTYEQYF
TRBV24-1	TRBJ2-5	CATSVIAGLQETQYF
TRBV5-1	TRBJ2-4	CASSWTLTGDHNEQYF
TRBV5-1	TRBJ1-3	CASSLGATGNTIYF
TRBV7-2	TRBJ2-7	CASSTDQRDYEQYF
TRBV20-1	TRBJ1-1	CSARGAGQDTEAFF
TRBV7-8	TRBJ1-2	CASSPRIAGNYGYTF
TRBV2	TRBJ2-7	CASTSVAYEQYF
TRBV6-6	TRBJ2-2	CASIHRGPNTGELFF
TRBV20-1	TRBJ2-1	CSIPGQPNEQFF
TRBV6-2/TRBV6-3	TRBJ2-1	CASSYDSYSEQFF
TRBV12-3/TRBV12-4	TRBJ1-1	CASGLDRLNTEAFF
TRBV7-9	TRBJ2-1	CASSLVGKQFF
TRBV6-5	TRBJ2-2	CAVGGATGELFF
TRBV20-1	TRBJ2-1	CSARGTSGANEQFF
TRBV6-6	TRBJ1-5	CASSGMGNQPQHF
TRBV7-8	TRBJ2-1	CASSQGGAGFNEQFF
TRBV7-2	TRBJ2-1	CAIRLSGTPYNEQFF
TRBV5-1	TRBJ1-4	CASSLGSGLNEKLFF
TRBV10-3	TRBJ1-4	CAISAAGGSNEKLFF
TRBV5-1	TRBJ2-1	CASSLAVAGLGSYNEQFF
TRBV29-1	TRBJ2-1	CSVGTSGRAGGENEQFF
TRBV12-3/TRBV12-4	TRBJ2-2	CASSPGLLGGGELFF
TRBV12-3/TRBV12-4	TRBJ1-5	CASSTGGGQPQHF
TRBV28	TRBJ1-1	CASSAYGGDTEAFF
TRBV20-1	TRBJ2-6	CSGVGGSGANVLTF
TRBV24-1	.	CATSDPTDRTYEQYF
TRBV12-3/TRBV12-4	TRBJ2-7	CASSPTSGTHEQYF
TRBV10-3	TRBJ1-1	CAISPVGDTEAFF
TRBV5-1	TRBJ1-1	CASRTGRGNTEAFF
TRBV20-1	TRBJ1-1	CSAPGTGTLNTEAFF
TRBV15	TRBJ2-3	CATKLGTTDTQYF
TRBV30	TRBJ2-2	CANRLGQQNTGELFF
TRBV6-2/TRBV6-3	TRBJ2-1	CASSPRRGAYNEQFF
TRBV20-1	TRBJ2-3	CSANRQGRGDPDTQYF
TRBV25-1	TRBJ2-5	CASSISGGAETQYF
TRBV12-3/TRBV12-4	TRBJ1-5	CASSLERGNQPQHF
TRBV12-3/TRBV12-4	TRBJ2-1	CASSPQSGYSYNEQFF
TRBV20-1	TRBJ2-1	CSAPRLEKDGEQFF
TRBV7-2	TRBJ2-1	CASSLAAPSSYNEQFF
TRBV2	TRBJ1-5	CASSDRPYSNQPQHF